This TCR beta chain was recorded in a study of shared clonotypes between healthy human individuals. Details on this clone: Its antigen remains unknown.

CD8 cells classed as naive were CD45RO-negative and positively selected for CCR7, excluding terminally differentiated effector memory CD45RA+ cells. Between the trimmed V and J ends, which lost 5 bases and 0 bases, there was a span of 17 bases. Germline loops: CDR1 MDHEN, CDR2 SYDVKM. The CDR3 contains 17 residues. Study-level results: Across a handful of donors, naive CD4 shared around 5.3%, naive CD8 3.5% to 4%, memory CD4 approximately 2.5%, memory CD8 about 0.38%.

Replicate PCRs run on sorted subsets employed approximately 200 ng DNA, approximately 30,000 T cell genomes. Data came from immunoSEQ multiplex PCR; TCRdb stores just in-frame clones and leaves some out. Here the sample spans 1.5 million to 2.5 million clones, about 95% being singletons. Sequencing was carried out using naive CD8+ T cells sorted from blood. This sequence originates from a man aged 18 to 35 in good health. The chain combines TRBV28 with TRBJ2-1; D is uncertain. This CDR3 is CASSPASWYLSYNEQFF. CDR3 in DNA: TGTGCCAGCAGTCCTGCCTCGTGGTATCTCTCCTACAATGAGCAGTTCTTC.